This T cell receptor (beta chain) emerged from a study of cytomegalovirus exposure and HLA in healthy donors. Generated by immunoSEQ multiplex PCR, the TCRdb table keeps only in-frame clones and is missing some. The repertoire consists of a few hundred thousand clones, with around 86% occurring once and the leading ten covering about 1%. To note about this clone: Its target is unknown.

The V end lost 6 bases, the J end lost 3 bases, and 15 bases lay between the germline ends. The germline V gene has CDR1 MNHEY and CDR2 SMNVEV (reference sequence). This CDR3 is built from 14 residues. General study findings and limits: Confirmation in vitro established that a few CMV-associated chains were specific for CMV antigens. Cytomegalovirus association was assigned to around 150 TCR beta chains.

The receptor was isolated from a woman aged 18-29 years in good health and CMV-seronegative. This chain links TRBV27 with TRBJ2-7, with a possible D match to TRBD1 (6 bases). The sequenced sample was PBMCs. The CDR3 bases are TGTGCCAGCAGCTCAGACAGGCCCAACTACGAGCAGTACTTC. It specifies CASSSDRPNYEQYF.